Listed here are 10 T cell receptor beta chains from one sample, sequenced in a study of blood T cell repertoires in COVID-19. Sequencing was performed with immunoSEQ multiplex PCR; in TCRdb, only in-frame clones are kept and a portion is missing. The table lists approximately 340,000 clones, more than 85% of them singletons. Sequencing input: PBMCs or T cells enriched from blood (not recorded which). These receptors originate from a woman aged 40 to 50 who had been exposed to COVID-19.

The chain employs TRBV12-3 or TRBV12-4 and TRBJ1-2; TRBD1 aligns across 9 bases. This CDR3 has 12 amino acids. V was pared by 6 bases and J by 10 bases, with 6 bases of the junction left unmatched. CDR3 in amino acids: CASRKTGGDYTF. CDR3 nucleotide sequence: TGTGCCAGCAGGAAGACAGGGGGAGACTACACCTTC.

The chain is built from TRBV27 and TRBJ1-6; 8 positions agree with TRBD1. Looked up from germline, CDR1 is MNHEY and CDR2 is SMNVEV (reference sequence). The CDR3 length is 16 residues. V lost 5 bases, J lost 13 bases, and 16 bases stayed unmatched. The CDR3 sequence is CASSPYLGTGPFPLHF. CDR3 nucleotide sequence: TGTGCCAGCAGTCCTTACCTAGGGACAGGCCCGTTCCCCCTCCACTTT.

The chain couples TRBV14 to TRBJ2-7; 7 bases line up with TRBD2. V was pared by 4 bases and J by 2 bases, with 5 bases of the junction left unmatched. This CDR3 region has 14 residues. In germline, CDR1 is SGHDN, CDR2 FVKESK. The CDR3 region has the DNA TGTGCCAGCAGCCCTCAGCGGGGCGCCTACGAGCAGTACTTC. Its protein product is CASSPQRGAYEQYF.

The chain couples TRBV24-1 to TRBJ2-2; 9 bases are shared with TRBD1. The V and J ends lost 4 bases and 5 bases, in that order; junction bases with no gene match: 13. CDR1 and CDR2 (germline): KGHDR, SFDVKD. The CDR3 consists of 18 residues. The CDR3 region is CATSDPRTGVMKTGELFF. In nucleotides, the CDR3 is TGTGCCACCAGTGACCCGAGGACAGGGGTTATGAAAACCGGGGAGCTGTTTTTT.

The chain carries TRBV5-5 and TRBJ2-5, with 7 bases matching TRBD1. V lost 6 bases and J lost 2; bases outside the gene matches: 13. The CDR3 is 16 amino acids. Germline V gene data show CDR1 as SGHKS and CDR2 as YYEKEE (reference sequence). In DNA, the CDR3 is TGTGCCAGCACCGTAACCAGGGGGACGAGGCAAGAGACCCAGTACTTC. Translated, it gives CASTVTRGTRQETQYF.

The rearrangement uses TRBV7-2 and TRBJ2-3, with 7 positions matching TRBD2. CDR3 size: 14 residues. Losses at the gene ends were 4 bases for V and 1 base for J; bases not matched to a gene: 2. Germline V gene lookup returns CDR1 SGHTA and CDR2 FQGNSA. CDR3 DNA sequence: TGTGCCAGCAGCTCTAGCGGACGCACAGATACGCAGTATTTT. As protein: CASSSSGRTDTQYF. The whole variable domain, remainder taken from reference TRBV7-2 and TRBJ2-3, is GAGVSQSPSNKVTEKGKDVELRCDPISGHTALYWYRQSLGQGLEFLIYFQGNSAPDKSGLPSDRFSAERTGGSVSTLTIQRTQQEDSAVYLCASSSSGRTDTQYFGPGTRLTVL.

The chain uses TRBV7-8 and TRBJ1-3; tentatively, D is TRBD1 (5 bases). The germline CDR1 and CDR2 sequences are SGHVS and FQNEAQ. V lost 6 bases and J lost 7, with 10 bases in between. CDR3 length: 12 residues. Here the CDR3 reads CASSLGGNTIYF. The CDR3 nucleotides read TGTGCCAGCAGTTTGGGGGGGAACACCATATATTTT.

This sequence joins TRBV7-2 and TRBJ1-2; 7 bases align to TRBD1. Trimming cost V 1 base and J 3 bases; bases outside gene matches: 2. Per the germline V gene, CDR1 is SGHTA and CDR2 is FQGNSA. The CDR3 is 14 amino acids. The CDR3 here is CASSLGTGDYGYTF. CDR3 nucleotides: TGTGCCAGCAGCTTAGGGACAGGTGACTATGGCTACACCTTC.

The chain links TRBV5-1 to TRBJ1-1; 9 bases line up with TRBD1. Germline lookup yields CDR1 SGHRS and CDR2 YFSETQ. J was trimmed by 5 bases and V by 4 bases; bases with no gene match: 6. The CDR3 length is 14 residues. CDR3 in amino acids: CASSPDRGSTEAFF. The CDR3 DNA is TGCGCCAGCAGCCCGGACAGGGGATCTACTGAAGCTTTCTTT. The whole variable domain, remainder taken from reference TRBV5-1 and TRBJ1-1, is KAGVTQTPRYLIKTRGQQVTLSCSPISGHRSVSWYQQTPGQGLQFLFEYFSETQRNKGNFPGRFSGRQFSNSRSEMNVSTLELGDSALYLCASSPDRGSTEAFFGQGTRLTVV.

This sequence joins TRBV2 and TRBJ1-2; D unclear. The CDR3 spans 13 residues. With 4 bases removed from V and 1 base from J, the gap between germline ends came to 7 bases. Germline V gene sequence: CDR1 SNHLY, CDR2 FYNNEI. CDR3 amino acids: CASSVEVNYGYTF. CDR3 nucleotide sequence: TGTGCCAGCAGTGTCGAGGTTAACTATGGCTACACCTTC.